This paragraph reports one TCR beta chain. Antigen unknown. Trimming cost V 5 bases and J 4 bases; bases outside gene matches: 5. The CDR3 loop spans 13 amino acids. CDR1 GTSNPN and CDR2 SVGIG come from the germline V gene (reference sequence). Measured with immunoSEQ multiplex PCR; TCRdb has only the in-frame clones, and not every one. The repertoire includes approximately 25,000 clones, 55% to 65% of them detected once, and approximately 12% sits in the top ten. This record comes from a study of T cells in narcolepsy. Findings of the study overall: Autoreactive HCRT-specific and TRIB2-specific clonotypes were marked in same-patient CSF-versus-blood CD4+ comparisons.

The sequenced material came from memory (CD45RA-) CD4+ T cells from blood. This receptor was identified in a human donor in good health. J is TRBJ2-7 and V is TRBV30; TRBD2 matches at 10 bases. CDR3 nucleotides: TGTGCCTGGGAGCGGGAGGGCCGATACGAGCAGTACTTC. Translating it yields CAWEREGRYEQYF.